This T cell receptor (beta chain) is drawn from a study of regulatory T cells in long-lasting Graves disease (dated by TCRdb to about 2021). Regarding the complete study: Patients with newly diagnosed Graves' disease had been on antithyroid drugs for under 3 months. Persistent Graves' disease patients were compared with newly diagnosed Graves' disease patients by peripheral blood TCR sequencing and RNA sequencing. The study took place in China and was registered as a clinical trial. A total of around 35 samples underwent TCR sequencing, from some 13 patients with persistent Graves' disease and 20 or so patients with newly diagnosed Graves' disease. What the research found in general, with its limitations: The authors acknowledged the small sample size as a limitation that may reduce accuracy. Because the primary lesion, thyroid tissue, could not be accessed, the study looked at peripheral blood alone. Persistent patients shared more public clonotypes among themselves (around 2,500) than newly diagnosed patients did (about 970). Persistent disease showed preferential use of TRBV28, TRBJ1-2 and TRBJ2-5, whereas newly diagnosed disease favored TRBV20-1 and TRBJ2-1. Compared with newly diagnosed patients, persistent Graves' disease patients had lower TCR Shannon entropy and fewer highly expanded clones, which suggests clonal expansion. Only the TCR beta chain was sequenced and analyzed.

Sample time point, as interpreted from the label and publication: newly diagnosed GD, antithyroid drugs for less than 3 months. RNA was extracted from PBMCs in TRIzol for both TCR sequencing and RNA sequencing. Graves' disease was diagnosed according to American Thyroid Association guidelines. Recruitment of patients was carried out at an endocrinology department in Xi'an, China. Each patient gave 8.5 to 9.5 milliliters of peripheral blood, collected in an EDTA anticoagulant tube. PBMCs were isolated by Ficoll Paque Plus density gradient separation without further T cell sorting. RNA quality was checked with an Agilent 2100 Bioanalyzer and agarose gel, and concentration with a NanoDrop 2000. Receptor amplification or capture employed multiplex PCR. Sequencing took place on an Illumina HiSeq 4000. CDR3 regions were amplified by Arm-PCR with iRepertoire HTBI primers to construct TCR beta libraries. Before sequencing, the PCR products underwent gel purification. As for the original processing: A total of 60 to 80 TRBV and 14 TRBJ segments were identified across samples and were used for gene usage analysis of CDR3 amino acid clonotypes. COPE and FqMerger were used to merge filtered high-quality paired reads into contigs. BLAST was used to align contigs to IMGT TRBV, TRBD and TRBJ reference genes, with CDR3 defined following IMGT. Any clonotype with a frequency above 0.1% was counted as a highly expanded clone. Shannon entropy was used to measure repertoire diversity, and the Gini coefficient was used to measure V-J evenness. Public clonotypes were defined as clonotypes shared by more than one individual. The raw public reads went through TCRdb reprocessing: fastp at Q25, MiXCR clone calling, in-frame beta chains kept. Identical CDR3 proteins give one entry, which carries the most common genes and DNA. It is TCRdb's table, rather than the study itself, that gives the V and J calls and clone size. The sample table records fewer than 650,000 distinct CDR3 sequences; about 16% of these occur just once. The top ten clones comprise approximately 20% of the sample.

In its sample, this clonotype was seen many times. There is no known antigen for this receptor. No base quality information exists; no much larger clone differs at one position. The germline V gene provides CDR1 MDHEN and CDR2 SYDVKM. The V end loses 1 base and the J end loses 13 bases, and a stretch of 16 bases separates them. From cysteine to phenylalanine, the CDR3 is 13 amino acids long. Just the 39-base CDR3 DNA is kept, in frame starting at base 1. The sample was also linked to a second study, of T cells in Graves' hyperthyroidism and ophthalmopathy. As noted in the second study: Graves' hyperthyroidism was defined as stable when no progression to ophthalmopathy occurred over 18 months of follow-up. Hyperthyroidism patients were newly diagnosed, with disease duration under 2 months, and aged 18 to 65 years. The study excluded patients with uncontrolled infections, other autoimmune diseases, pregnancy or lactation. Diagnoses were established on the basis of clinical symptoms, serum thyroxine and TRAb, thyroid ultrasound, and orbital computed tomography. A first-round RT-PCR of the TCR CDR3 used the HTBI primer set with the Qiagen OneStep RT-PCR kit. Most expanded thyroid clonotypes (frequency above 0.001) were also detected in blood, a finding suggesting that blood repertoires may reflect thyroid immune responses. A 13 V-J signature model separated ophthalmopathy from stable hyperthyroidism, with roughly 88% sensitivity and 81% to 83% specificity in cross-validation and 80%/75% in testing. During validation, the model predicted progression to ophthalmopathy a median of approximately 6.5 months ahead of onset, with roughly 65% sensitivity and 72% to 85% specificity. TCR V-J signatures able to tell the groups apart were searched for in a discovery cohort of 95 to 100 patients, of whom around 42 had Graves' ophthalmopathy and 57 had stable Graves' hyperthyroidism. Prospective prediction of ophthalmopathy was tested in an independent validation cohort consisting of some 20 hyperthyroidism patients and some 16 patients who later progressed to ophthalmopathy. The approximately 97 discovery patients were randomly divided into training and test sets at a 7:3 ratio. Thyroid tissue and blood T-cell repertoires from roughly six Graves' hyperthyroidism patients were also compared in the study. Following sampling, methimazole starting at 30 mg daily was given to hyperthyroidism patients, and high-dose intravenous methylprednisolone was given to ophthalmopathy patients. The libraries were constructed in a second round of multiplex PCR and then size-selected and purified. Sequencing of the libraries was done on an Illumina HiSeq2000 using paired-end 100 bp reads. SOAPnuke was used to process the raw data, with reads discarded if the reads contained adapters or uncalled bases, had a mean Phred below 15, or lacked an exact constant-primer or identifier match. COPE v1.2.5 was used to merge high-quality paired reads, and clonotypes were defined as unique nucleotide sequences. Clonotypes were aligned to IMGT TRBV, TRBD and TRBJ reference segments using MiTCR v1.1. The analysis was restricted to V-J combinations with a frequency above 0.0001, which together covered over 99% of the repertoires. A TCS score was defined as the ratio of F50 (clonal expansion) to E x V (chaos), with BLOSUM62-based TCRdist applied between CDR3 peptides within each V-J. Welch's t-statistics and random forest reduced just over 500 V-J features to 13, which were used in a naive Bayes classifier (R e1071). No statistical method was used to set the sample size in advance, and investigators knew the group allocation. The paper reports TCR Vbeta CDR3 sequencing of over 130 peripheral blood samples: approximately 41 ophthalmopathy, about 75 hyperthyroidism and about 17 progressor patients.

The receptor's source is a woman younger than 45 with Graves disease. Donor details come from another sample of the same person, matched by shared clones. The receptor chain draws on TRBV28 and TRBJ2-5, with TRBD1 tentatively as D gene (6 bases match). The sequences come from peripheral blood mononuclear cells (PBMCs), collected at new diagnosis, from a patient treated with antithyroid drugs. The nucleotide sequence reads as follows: TGTGCCAGCAGTTTATCCGGCCGTGGCAGGGGGTACTTC. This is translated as CASSLSGRGRGYF.